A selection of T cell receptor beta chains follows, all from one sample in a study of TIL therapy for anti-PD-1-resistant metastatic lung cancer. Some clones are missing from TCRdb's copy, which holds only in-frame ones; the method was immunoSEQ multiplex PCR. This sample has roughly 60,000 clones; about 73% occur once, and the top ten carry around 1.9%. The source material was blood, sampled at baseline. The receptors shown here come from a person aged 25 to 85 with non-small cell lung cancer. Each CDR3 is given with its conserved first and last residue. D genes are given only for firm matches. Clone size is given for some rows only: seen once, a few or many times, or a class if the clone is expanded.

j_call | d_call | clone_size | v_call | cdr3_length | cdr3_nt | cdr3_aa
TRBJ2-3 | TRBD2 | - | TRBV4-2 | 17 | TGTGCCAGCCGCCGCACATCAGGACTAGCGACCCCGGATACGCAGTATTTT | CASRRTSGLATPDTQYF
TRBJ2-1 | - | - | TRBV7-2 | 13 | TGTGCCAGCAGCTTAGAACCCCGGAATGAGCAGTTCTTC | CASSLEPRNEQFF
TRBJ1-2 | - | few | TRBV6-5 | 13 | TGTGCCAGCACCAGGGGAACAGAATATGGCTACACCTTC | CASTRGTEYGYTF
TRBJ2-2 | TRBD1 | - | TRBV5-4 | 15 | TGTGCCAGCAGCTTTGGGACAGCGAACACCGGGGAGCTGTTTTTT | CASSFGTANTGELFF
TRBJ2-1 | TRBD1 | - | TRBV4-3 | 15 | TGCGCCAGCAGCCAAGCGGGTAGGGGGCAGGGTGAGCAGTTCTTC | CASSQAGRGQGEQFF
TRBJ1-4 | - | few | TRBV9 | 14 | TGTGCCAGCAGCGTTCCACAGGGCGACGAAAAACTGTTTTTT | CASSVPQGDEKLFF
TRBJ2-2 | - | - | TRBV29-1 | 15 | TGCAGCGTTGCACAACAGGCAGCGAACACCGGGGAGCTGTTTTTT | CSVAQQAANTGELFF
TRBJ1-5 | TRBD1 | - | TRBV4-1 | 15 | TGCGCCAGCAGCCAAGCCCAGGGGGTGAGATCGCCCCAGCATTTT | CASSQAQGVRSPQHF
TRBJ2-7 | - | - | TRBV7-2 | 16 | TGTGCCAGCAGCCCCCACCCCTTAGGAAGCTCCTACGAGCAGTACTTC | CASSPHPLGSSYEQYF
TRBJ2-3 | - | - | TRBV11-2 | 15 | TGTGCCAGCAGCCCACAGGCCTTTAGCACAGATACGCAGTATTTT | CASSPQAFSTDTQYF
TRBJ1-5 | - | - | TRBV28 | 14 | TGTGCCAGCAGTTCAGTAATCGGCAATCAGCCCCAGCATTTT | CASSSVIGNQPQHF
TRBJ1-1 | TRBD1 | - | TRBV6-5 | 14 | TGTGCCAGCGGGGACAGGGCAAGGAACACTGAAGCTTTCTTT | CASGDRARNTEAFF
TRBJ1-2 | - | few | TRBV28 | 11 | TGTGCCAGCAGTTTTAGCGCGCCTAGTACCTTC | CASSFSAPSTF
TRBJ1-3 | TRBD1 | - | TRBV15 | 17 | TGTGCCACCAGCAGATCCGGACAGGGAGTCTCTGGAAACACCATATATTTT | CATSRSGQGVSGNTIYF